The 12 T cell receptor beta chains below were found in one sample sequenced in a study of blood T cell repertoires in COVID-19. Generated by immunoSEQ multiplex PCR, the TCRdb table keeps only in-frame clones and is missing some. The data contain 150,000 to 200,000 clones, around four fifths of them singletons. Sequenced input: peripheral blood. The receptor set was obtained from a man in his forties or fifties who had recovered from COVID-19.

This chain links TRBV7-3 with TRBJ2-7, with 10 bases matching TRBD2. This CDR3 comprises 15 residues. CDR1 and CDR2 from the germline V gene are SGHTA and FQGTGA. Losses at the gene ends were 5 bases for V and 2 bases for J; bases not matched to a gene: 6. This CDR3 is CASSPTLAGPYEQYF. Written as DNA, the CDR3 is TGTGCCAGCAGCCCCACACTAGCGGGGCCCTACGAGCAGTACTTC. The full variable domain, completed using reference TRBV7-3 and TRBJ2-7, is GAGVSQTPSNKVTEKGKYVELRCDPISGHTALYWYRQSLGQGPEFLIYFQGTGAADDSGLPNDRFFAVRPEGSVSTLKIQRTERGDSAVYLCASSPTLAGPYEQYFGPGTRLTVT.

This clone was counted a single time. The chain joins TRBV18 to TRBJ2-5; D is perhaps TRBD2 (5 bases). The V end was cut by 3 bases, the J end by 3 bases, with 8 bases between. Germline V gene data show CDR1 as KGHSH and CDR2 as LQKENI. There are 13 residues in the CDR3. The CDR3 nucleotides read TGTGCCAGCTCACCCCCGGGAAAAGAGACCCAGTACTTC. Its protein is CASSPPGKETQYF.

The V and J genes are TRBV7-2 and TRBJ2-1; TRBD2 agrees at 8 bases. The CDR3 has 14 amino acids. Germline CDR1 is SGHTA and CDR2 is FQGNSA. The V segment lost 4 bases and the J segment 4 bases; nucleotides outside the gene matches: 3. As DNA, the CDR3 is TGTGCCAGCAGCTCGGGGGGGCCGTACAATGAGCAGTTCTTC. Protein product: CASSSGGPYNEQFF.

This clone was counted a single time. The chain couples TRBV19 to TRBJ1-5, with 8 nucleotides matching TRBD1. Trimming at V came to 7 bases and at J to 4 bases, leaving 9 bases not matched to a gene. The CDR3 is made up of 15 amino acids. The germline CDR1 and CDR2 sequences are LNHDA and SQIVND (reference sequence). CDR3 region: CASTQPGQVNQPQHF. The CDR3 DNA reads TGTGCCAGTACCCAACCGGGACAGGTAAATCAGCCCCAGCATTTT.

The chain combines TRBV5-1 with TRBJ2-5; D unclear. The CDR3 has 15 amino acids. Per germline, CDR1 SGHRS and CDR2 YFSETQ. The V gene lost 0 bases and the J gene lost 1 base, with 10 bases spanning the gap. The CDR3 coding sequence is TGCGCCAGCAGCTTGGGCAGGCTCAGCCAAGAGACCCAGTACTTC. Translation: CASSLGRLSQETQYF.

The chain has TRBV4-3 and TRBJ1-1, with a tentative D call TRBD1 (6 bases). CDR3 size: 13 residues. In germline, CDR1 is LGHNA, CDR2 YSLEER. Trimming cost V 0 bases and J 9 bases, with 11 bases left between them. Here the CDR3 reads CASSQDRDTKAFF. CDR3 coding DNA: TGCGCCAGCAGCCAAGATCGGGACACCAAAGCTTTCTTT.

The chain has TRBV9 and TRBJ2-1; D is possibly TRBD1 (5 bases). Germline V lookup: CDR1 SGDLS, CDR2 YYNGEE. CDR3 length equals 14 residues. V was trimmed by 2 bases and J by 6 bases, leaving 12 bases between them. The CDR3 spells CASSVQGYGNEQFF. The CDR3 DNA sequence: TGTGCCAGCAGCGTGCAGGGATACGGCAATGAGCAGTTCTTC.

This clone was seen once. CDR3: CASSPKRGNTIYF. The CDR3 DNA sequence: TGTGCCAGCTCACCGAAACGGGGGAACACCATATATTTT. The genes are TRBV18 and TRBJ1-3, with TRBD1 as a possible D gene (5 bases). CDR3 size: 13 residues. The V end was cut by 3 bases, the J end by 7 bases, with 10 bases between. CDR1 is KGHSH, CDR2 LQKENI, per germline.

This sequence joins TRBV6-6 and TRBJ2-2, with D possibly matching TRBD2 (5 bases). Trimming left V 2 bases short and J 6 bases short, with 7 bases between. CDR1 and CDR2 (germline): MNHNY, SVGAGI (reference sequence). The CDR3 totals 13 residues. The CDR3 DNA reads TGTGCCAGCAGTTACGAGGGCTCCGGGGAGCTGTTTTTT. Translated: CASSYEGSGELFF.

The rearrangement joins TRBV24-1 to TRBJ1-1; D gene uncertain. Germline assignment: CDR1 KGHDR and CDR2 SFDVKD. Trimming took off 12 bases at V and 0 bases at J, with 19 bases between the two ends. This CDR3 spans 15 amino acids. CDR3 nucleotides: TGTGCCCCCCTTCTATCGGGGAACATGAACACTGAAGCTTTCTTT. Protein product: CAPLLSGNMNTEAFF.

Concerning this clone: Sequence at one end of the junction differs from germline and may be a read error. The rearrangement joins TRBV4-1 to TRBJ2-1; 12 nucleotides match TRBD2. The CDR3 spans 14 residues. The germline V gene encodes CDR1 MGHRA and CDR2 YSYEKL. CDR3 nucleotides: TGCGCCAGCAGGGCAGAGACTAGCGGGAGAATAACGGTCTTC. It encodes CASRAETSGRITVF.

A note on this clone: The sample holds other DNA sequences that translate to the same CDR3. The gene calls are TRBV6-2 or TRBV6-3 and TRBJ2-1, with D unclear. The CDR3 contains 12 residues. Looked up from germline, CDR1 is MNHEY and CDR2 is SVGEGT. V was pared by 2 bases and J by 4 bases, with 3 bases between. This CDR3 is CASSYPYNEQFF. CDR3 DNA: TGTGCCAGCAGTTACCCGTACAATGAGCAGTTCTTC.